Presented here are 31 T cell receptor beta chains from one specimen sequenced in a study of shared clonotypes between healthy human individuals. The method was immunoSEQ multiplex PCR; TCRdb's version includes in-frame clones alone and lacks a portion of them. The sample carries 2,500,000 or so clones, over 85% recorded once. The source material was naive CD4+ T cells sorted from blood. As to subset: CD45RA+ positively selected. Receptors were obtained from a man aged 18 to 35 in good health.

This clone occurred once. The rearrangement links TRBV6-5 to TRBJ2-3; tentative D call: TRBD2 (5 bases). CDR1 and CDR2 (germline): MNHEY, SVGAGI. Trimming pared 4 bases from V and 4 bases from J, leaving 9 bases between. This CDR3 contains 13 residues. The CDR3 sequence: CASSLGAADTQYF. The DNA for the CDR3 is TGTGCCAGCAGTTTGGGAGCAGCAGATACGCAGTATTTT.

This sequence joins TRBV4-1 and TRBJ2-7, with D tentatively TRBD2 (5 bases). The V and J ends lost 0 bases and 7 bases respectively, with 16 bases between them. The CDR3 is 15 residues long. Germline CDR1 and CDR2: MGHRA and YSYEKL. In DNA, the CDR3 is TGCGCCAGCAGCCAAGATCAATCCTCCTCGGGGGAGCAGTACTTC. Amino acids: CASSQDQSSSGEQYF.

This clone was seen a single time. The chain joins TRBV4-1 to TRBJ1-4; 8 bases map to TRBD1. Germline V CDR1 and CDR2: MGHRA, YSYEKL. With V trimmed by 3 bases and J by 7 bases, 4 bases remained unmatched. The CDR3 consists of 14 residues. In nucleotides, the CDR3 is TGCGCCAGCAGCCATCCCGGACAGGGTGAAAAACTGTTTTTT. It translates to CASSHPGQGEKLFF.

CDR3 amino acids: CASSQGGRGRMNTEAFF. The CDR3 nucleotides read TGCGCCAGCAGCCAAGGTGGTAGGGGGCGGATGAACACTGAAGCTTTCTTT. V gene TRBV4-1 combines with J gene TRBJ1-1; TRBD1 aligns across 7 bases. The CDR3 contains 17 residues. V was clipped by 1 base and J by 0 bases; unmatched bases: 8. CDR1 MGHRA and CDR2 YSYEKL come from the germline V gene.

The table lists this clone with a count of one. The chain is built from TRBV30 and TRBJ2-1, with TRBD2 matching over 9 bases. This CDR3 has 15 amino acids. Looked up from germline, CDR1 is GTSNPN and CDR2 is SVGIG (reference sequence). V gave up 4 bases and J gave up 8 bases; unmatched junction bases: 12. CDR3 loop: CAWTRGAGGPDEQFF. The CDR3 DNA reads TGTGCCTGGACCAGAGGGGCGGGAGGGCCGGATGAGCAGTTCTTC.

The V and J genes are TRBV11-3 and TRBJ2-3, with 8 bases matching TRBD2. V shed 3 bases and J 1 base; nucleotides not matched to a gene: 3. The CDR3 is made up of 15 amino acids. Germline CDR1 and CDR2: SGHNT and YENEEA. In DNA form, the CDR3 reads TGTGCCAGCAGCTTGGACGGGGGGGGCACAGATACGCAGTATTTT. Protein: CASSLDGGGTDTQYF.

This rearrangement joins TRBV12-2 to TRBJ2-7; TRBD2 is taken as the D call from the table, unchecked against the DNA. TRBV12-2 is marked as a pseudogene. CDR3 length: 14 amino acids. CDR3 in DNA: TGTGCAAGTCGCTTAGTTTACTCCTCCTACGAGCAGTACTTC. This codes for CASRLVYSSYEQYF.

The CDR3: CASSQRRLAGLGTGELFF. The CDR3 coding sequence is TGCGCCAGCAGCCAACGTAGACTAGCGGGGTTGGGCACCGGGGAGCTGTTTTTT. The chain couples TRBV4-1 to TRBJ2-2; 11 nucleotides line up with TRBD2. This CDR3 comprises 18 residues. Germline loops: CDR1 MGHRA, CDR2 YSYEKL. V lost 2 bases, J lost 4 bases, and 9 bases stayed unmatched.

J is TRBJ2-4 and V is TRBV30; no definite D call. Germline V lookup: CDR1 GTSNPN, CDR2 SVGIG (reference sequence). The CDR3 covers 15 residues. Trimming stripped 1 base from V and 13 bases from J, with 23 bases between. The CDR3 bases are TGTGCCTGGAGTGCACTCGACACCCACCAAGCACCACAGTACTTC. It specifies CAWSALDTHQAPQYF.

The chain links TRBV11-2 to TRBJ2-1; 10 nucleotides line up with TRBD1. The germline gives CDR1 SGHAT, CDR2 FQNNGV. After removal of 5 bases from V and 5 bases from J, the junction contained 6 bases not matched to a gene. This CDR3 region has 15 residues. CDR3 amino acids: CASSPLGTGDNEQFF. The DNA for the CDR3 is TGTGCCAGCAGCCCCCTCGGGACAGGGGACAATGAGCAGTTCTTC.

The rearrangement joins TRBV11-2 to TRBJ2-7; D might be TRBD1 or TRBD2, each matching 5 bases. Germline CDR1 reads SGHAT; CDR2 reads FQNNGV. V lost 5 bases, J lost 2 bases, and 16 bases lay in between. The CDR3 consists of 15 residues. The CDR3 nucleotides read TGTGCCAGCAGCCGAACGGGGACGGGCGCCTACGAGCAGTACTTC. It translates to CASSRTGTGAYEQYF.

In its sample, this clone was seen a few times. The sample carries other DNA sequences with the same CDR3. The V call is TRBV30, the J call TRBJ1-1, with D unclear. V dropped 5 bases and J dropped 1 base, with 11 bases sitting between them. This CDR3 has 13 residues. The germline CDR1 and CDR2 sequences are GTSNPN and SVGIG (reference sequence). The CDR3 coding sequence is TGTGCCTGGCGCGGACGGGGGAACACTGAAGCTTTCTTT. Translation gives CAWRGRGNTEAFF.

This clone has more than one count but fewer than ten. The chain couples TRBV5-1 to TRBJ1-1; D is ambiguous. The CDR3 spans 15 residues. CDR1 is SGHRS and CDR2 is YFSETQ in the germline V gene. The V end lost 4 bases, the J end lost 1 base, and 14 bases lay between the germline ends. The CDR3 DNA follows: TGCGCCAGCAGCATAATGGGAGTCTCGAACACTGAAGCTTTCTTT. Amino acid sequence: CASSIMGVSNTEAFF.

The table lists this clone with a few counts. This CDR3 reads CASSTEWNTEAFF. The CDR3 DNA reads TGTGCCAGCAGTACCGAATGGAACACTGAAGCTTTCTTT. J is TRBJ1-1 and V is TRBV6-6; D remains unclear. V was shortened by 5 bases and J by 1 base, with 8 bases between the two germline ends. Germline V gene sequence: CDR1 MNHNY, CDR2 SVGAGI (reference sequence). The CDR3 loop spans 13 amino acids.

J is TRBJ2-2 and V is TRBV7-3; D not resolved. V shed 2 bases and J shed 4 bases, with 5 bases lying between them. This CDR3 is built from 13 residues. Germline V gene lookup returns CDR1 SGHTA and CDR2 FQGTGA. CDR3 nucleotides: TGTGCCAGCAGCTTAGCCGGCACCGGGGAGCTGTTTTTT. It codes for CASSLAGTGELFF.

The chain links TRBV28 to TRBJ1-1, with unresolved D. CDR3 length: 11 residues. CDR1 is MDHEN, CDR2 SYDVKM, per germline. V was shortened by 1 base and J by 10 bases, with 7 bases between the two germline ends. In DNA form, the CDR3 reads TGTGCCAGCAGTTTATCACATCGAGCTTTCTTT. This gives the protein CASSLSHRAFF.

The chain uses TRBV6-6 and TRBJ1-2; maybe TRBD1 (6 bases). The CDR3 totals 13 residues. The ends were cut back, 4 bases at V and 4 bases at J, with 10 bases in the middle. Germline CDR1 reads MNHNY; CDR2 reads SVGAGI (reference sequence). The CDR3 DNA is TGTGCCAGCAGTTCAACAGGGATCTATGGCTACACCTTC. Residues: CASSSTGIYGYTF.

CDR3 protein: CASRKAGTSVTGELFF. The CDR3 nucleotides read TGTGCCAGCAGGAAAGCGGGGACTAGCGTCACCGGGGAGCTGTTTTTT. The V and J genes are TRBV7-9 and TRBJ2-2; TRBD2 aligns across 10 bases. Germline CDR1 and CDR2: SEHNR and FQNEAQ (reference sequence). The V segment lost 6 bases and the J segment 4 bases; nucleotides outside the gene matches: 8. The CDR3 contains 16 residues.

The J gene is TRBJ2-7, the V gene TRBV4-3, with D possibly matching TRBD2 (6 bases). Trimming pared 0 bases from V and 4 bases from J, leaving 13 bases between. The CDR3 totals 15 residues. Germline loops: CDR1 LGHNA, CDR2 YSLEER. For the CDR3, the DNA is TGCGCCAGCAGCCAAGATCGCAACGGGAGATACGAGCAGTACTTC. It encodes CASSQDRNGRYEQYF.

The chain combines TRBV6-5 with TRBJ1-2, with 8 bases identical to TRBD1. Germline-derived CDR1 and CDR2 are MNHEY and SVGAGI. The ends lost 5 bases at V and 6 bases at J; junction bases unmatched: 2. This CDR3 has 12 residues. CDR3 sequence: CASSDRGDGYTF. The CDR3 nucleotides read TGTGCCAGCAGTGACAGGGGAGATGGCTACACCTTC.

V is TRBV7-2 and J is TRBJ1-2, with unresolved D. CDR1 is SGHTA and CDR2 is FQGNSA in the germline V gene. Deletions cut 1 base from V and 8 bases from J, with 17 bases between. The CDR3 extends over 15 amino acids. The CDR3 sequence: CASSLDAGGNWGYTF. DNA of the CDR3: TGTGCCAGCAGCTTAGACGCAGGAGGGAATTGGGGCTACACCTTC.

Here the CDR3 DNA reads TGTGCCAGTAGTATTGGAACTCGGGGCGGCTCCTACGAGCAGTACTTC. This translates into CASSIGTRGGSYEQYF. This sequence joins TRBV19 and TRBJ2-7, with D possibly being TRBD1 or TRBD2 (5 bases each). V lost 3 bases, J lost 0 bases, and 15 bases lay in between. Germline assignment: CDR1 LNHDA and CDR2 SQIVND (reference sequence). The CDR3 is made up of 16 amino acids.

The chain combines TRBV7-2 with TRBJ1-1; tentative D call: TRBD1 (5 bases). The length of the CDR3 is 14 residues. Trimming pared 4 bases from V and 2 bases from J, leaving 11 bases between. Germline CDR1 and CDR2: SGHTA and FQGNSA. In nucleotides, the CDR3 is TGTGCCAGCAGCTCATCCACAGGAAACACTGAAGCTTTCTTT. Protein product: CASSSSTGNTEAFF. The full variable domain, rest sourced from reference TRBV7-2 and TRBJ1-1, is GAGVSQSPSNKVTEKGKDVELRCDPISGHTALYWYRQSLGQGLEFLIYFQGNSAPDKSGLPSDRFSAERTGGSVSTLTIQRTQQEDSAVYLCASSSSTGNTEAFFGQGTRLTVV.

The chain carries TRBV19 and TRBJ2-7; D is unresolved. Trimming removed 2 bases at V and 6 bases at J, with 8 bases between. CDR1 LNHDA and CDR2 SQIVND come from the germline V gene (reference sequence). The CDR3 loop spans 12 amino acids. The CDR3 DNA reads TGTGCCAGTAGTATAAAGGGAACCGAGCAGTACTTC. Amino acids: CASSIKGTEQYF.

The gene calls are TRBV10-2 and TRBJ1-2; D unclear. The V gene's germline CDR1 is WSHSY and CDR2 SAAADI. The length of the CDR3 is 13 residues. V gave up 0 bases and J gave up 5 bases, with 7 bases separating them. The CDR3, as DNA: TGCGCCAGCAGTGAGTCGAGAGTTTATGGCTACACCTTC. Amino acids: CASSESRVYGYTF.

The chain links TRBV10-3 to TRBJ1-4; 7 nucleotides agree with TRBD1. The V and J ends lost 3 bases and 7 bases, in that order; junction bases with no gene match: 5. This CDR3 has 14 residues. CDR1 and CDR2 from the germline V gene are ENHRY and SYGVKD. DNA for the CDR3: TGTGCCATCAGTGAAACAGGGGAGGGTGAAAAACTGTTTTTT. Its protein is CAISETGEGEKLFF.

Concerning this clone itself: The sample contains more than one DNA sequence encoding this CDR3. The V call is TRBV9, the J call TRBJ2-3; 11 nucleotides agree with TRBD2. This CDR3 region has 16 residues. Germline trimming cut 2 bases from V and 0 bases from J; bases unmatched to any gene: 2. Germline V gives CDR1 SGDLS, CDR2 YYNGEE. The DNA of the CDR3 is TGTGCCAGCAGCGTGGGGACTAGCGGTAGCACAGATACGCAGTATTTT. It yields the protein CASSVGTSGSTDTQYF.

This clone was seen once. The rearrangement uses TRBV27 and TRBJ1-5; 7 positions match TRBD1. Germline CDR1 is MNHEY and CDR2 is SMNVEV (reference sequence). There are 17 residues in the CDR3. The V segment lost 3 bases and the J segment 4 bases; nucleotides outside the gene matches: 12. The CDR3 sequence is CASSLYSPGTDNQPQHF. In DNA, the CDR3 is TGTGCCAGCAGTTTGTACTCACCCGGGACAGATAATCAGCCCCAGCATTTT.

Concerning this clone: The sample holds other DNA sequences that translate to the same CDR3. The chain carries TRBV4-3 and TRBJ2-6; D might be TRBD2 (6 bases). The CDR3 totals 16 residues. Germline CDR1 and CDR2: LGHNA and YSLEER. V lost 0 bases, J lost 4 bases, and 10 bases lay in between. The CDR3 loop is CASSQEAGPGANVLTF. CDR3 nucleotides: TGCGCCAGCAGCCAAGAGGCGGGGCCAGGGGCCAACGTCCTGACTTTC.

The chain joins TRBV7-3 to TRBJ2-2; 8 nucleotides match TRBD1. In germline, CDR1 is SGHTA, CDR2 FQGTGA. The J segment lost 7 bases and the V segment lost 5 bases, leaving 3 bases of the junction unmatched. The CDR3 consists of 13 residues. The CDR3, as DNA: TGTGCCAGCAGCCGGACAGGGTACGGGGAGCTGTTTTTT. Encoded protein: CASSRTGYGELFF. Looking up the rest from reference TRBV7-3 and TRBJ2-2 gives the full variable domain: GAGVSQTPSNKVTEKGKYVELRCDPISGHTALYWYRQSLGQGPEFLIYFQGTGAADDSGLPNDRFFAVRPEGSVSTLKIQRTERGDSAVYLCASSRTGYGELFFGEGSRLTVL.

The V and J genes are TRBV14 and TRBJ1-5; no clear D. There are 13 residues in the CDR3. The germline CDR1 and CDR2 sequences are SGHDN and FVKESK. V shed 2 bases and J shed 3 bases, with 5 bases lying between them. The CDR3, as DNA: TGTGCCAGCAGCCAAACCTACAATCAGCCCCAGCATTTT. It specifies CASSQTYNQPQHF.